Listed here are 29 T cell receptor beta chains from one sample, sequenced in a study of cytomegalovirus exposure and HLA in healthy donors. Vbeta (60) and Jbeta (13) primers were used in the PCR. The method was immunoSEQ multiplex PCR; TCRdb's version includes in-frame clones alone and lacks a portion of them. This listing includes more than 100,000 clones. Sequencing was performed on PBMCs. The source of these receptors is a man aged 35 to 55 in good health and CMV-seronegative.

This rearrangement joins TRBV10-2 to TRBJ2-3; 13 bases are a match to TRBD2. The trim removed 5 bases at V and 8 bases at J, leaving 10 bases unmatched. The CDR3 loop spans 16 amino acids. Germline V gene lookup returns CDR1 WSHSY and CDR2 SAAADI. The CDR3 sequence: CASSTGTSGALFTQYF. The DNA of the CDR3 is TGCGCCAGCAGTACCGGGACTAGCGGGGCCTTATTTACGCAGTATTTT.

V gene TRBV5-1 combines with J gene TRBJ2-7, with 7 positions matching TRBD2. Germline V CDR1 and CDR2: SGHRS, YFSETQ. The V and J ends lost 3 bases and 0 bases, in that order; junction bases with no gene match: 3. CDR3 length equals 14 residues. The CDR3 is CASSSGLTSYEQYF. The CDR3 nucleotides are TGCGCCAGCAGCTCGGGACTAACCTCCTACGAGCAGTACTTC. The variable domain in full, with the rest retrieved from reference TRBV5-1 and TRBJ2-7, is KAGVTQTPRYLIKTRGQQVTLSCSPISGHRSVSWYQQTPGQGLQFLFEYFSETQRNKGNFPGRFSGRQFSNSRSEMNVSTLELGDSALYLCASSSGLTSYEQYFGPGTRLTVT.

This chain uses TRBV30 with TRBJ2-5, with TRBD1 matching over 9 bases. The CDR3 is 16 residues long. V lost 5 bases to trimming and J lost 5 bases; unmatched junction nucleotides: 15. CDR1 is GTSNPN and CDR2 is SVGIG in the germline V gene (reference sequence). CDR3 coding DNA: TGTGCCTGGGCCTCGGGACAGGGCACCTCCGAGGAGACCCAGTACTTC. It codes for CAWASGQGTSEETQYF.

V and J are TRBV27 and TRBJ1-6; maybe TRBD1 (6 bases). Germline CDR1 and CDR2: MNHEY and SMNVEV (reference sequence). This CDR3 comprises 17 residues. V was clipped by 5 bases and J by 0 bases, with 14 bases between them. CDR3 coding DNA: TGTGCCAGCAGTCCTAGACAGGAGAGCTCCTATAATTCACCCCTCCACTTT. Its protein product is CASSPRQESSYNSPLHF.

V usage is TRBV14 and J usage is TRBJ2-7; 8 bases line up with TRBD1. Per germline, CDR1 SGHDN and CDR2 FVKESK. J gave up 1 base and V 5 bases, and 4 bases lay outside the gene matches. This CDR3 is built from 14 residues. CDR3 nucleotide sequence: TGTGCCAGCAGCTTATACAGGGGGTCCTACGAGCAGTACTTC. This encodes CASSLYRGSYEQYF.

The chain is built from TRBV6-5 and TRBJ2-1; TRBD1 matches at 8 bases. The CDR3 contains 12 residues. V lost 6 bases and J lost 8; bases outside the gene matches: 3. Germline V lookup: CDR1 MNHEY, CDR2 SVGAGI. The CDR3 DNA is TGTGCCAGCAGCTCGACAGGGGATGAGCAGTTCTTC. Translating it yields CASSSTGDEQFF.

The genes are TRBV27 and TRBJ2-7; D is possibly TRBD2 (6 bases). The CDR3 has 11 residues. Germline-derived CDR1 and CDR2 are MNHEY and SMNVEV (reference sequence). Trimming took 4 bases from V and 12 from J, leaving 13 bases between them. Here the CDR3 reads CASSYLRDWYF. DNA for the CDR3: TGTGCCAGCAGTTATCTACGGGACTGGTACTTC.

This sequence joins TRBV27 and TRBJ2-7, with unresolved D. V was cut by 7 bases and J by 2 bases, with 15 bases left in between. There are 14 residues in the CDR3. The germline CDR1 and CDR2 sequences are MNHEY and SMNVEV (reference sequence). The CDR3, as DNA: TGTGCCAGCATGCTCTTGGGCAGACCCTACGAGCAGTACTTC. This encodes CASMLLGRPYEQYF.

V usage is TRBV19 and J usage is TRBJ2-1, with TRBD1 as a possible D gene (5 bases). This CDR3 comprises 12 residues. V was clipped by 7 bases and J by 9 bases, with 13 bases between them. The germline CDR1 and CDR2 sequences are LNHDA and SQIVND (reference sequence). The CDR3 region has the DNA TGTGCCAGTAACACCATTAGGGGTGAGCAGTTCTTC. Amino acid sequence: CASNTIRGEQFF. Complete variable domain (other parts from reference TRBV19 and TRBJ2-1): DGGITQSPKYLFRKEGQNVTLSCEQNLNHDAMYWYRQDPGQGLRLIYYSQIVNDFQKGDIAEGYSVSREKKESFPLTVTSAQKNPTAFYLCASNTIRGEQFFGPGTRLTVL.

The V call is TRBV18, the J call TRBJ1-4; D is uncertain. The germline V and J ends were trimmed by 2 bases and 4 bases, with 11 bases remaining between them. This CDR3 is 15 amino acids long. The germline V gene has CDR1 KGHSH and CDR2 LQKENI. The CDR3 protein is CASSPSGDGNEKLFF. Here the CDR3 DNA reads TGTGCCAGCTCACCAAGCGGTGATGGTAATGAAAAACTGTTTTTT.

V usage is TRBV19 and J usage is TRBJ1-4; possibly TRBD1 for D (6 bases). Germline V lookup: CDR1 LNHDA, CDR2 SQIVND (reference sequence). The CDR3 totals 14 residues. V was cut by 2 bases and J by 6 bases, with 10 bases left in between. The CDR3, as DNA: TGTGCCAGTAGTATACAGGGGCTATATGAAAAACTGTTTTTT. Protein sequence: CASSIQGLYEKLFF.

CDR3 sequence (DNA): TGCGCCAGCAGCTTGGGGCCCACAGATGAGCAGTTCTTC. It is translated as CASSLGPTDEQFF. V gene TRBV5-1 combines with J gene TRBJ2-1; D gene ambiguous. Germline assignment: CDR1 SGHRS and CDR2 YFSETQ. Trimming pared 0 bases from V and 8 bases from J, leaving 9 bases between. The CDR3 sequence is 13 residues long.

The J gene is TRBJ1-1, the V gene TRBV29-1; 7 bases are a match to TRBD1. The CDR3 spans 12 residues. The germline gives CDR1 SQVTM, CDR2 ANQGSEA. V lost 3 bases to trimming and J lost 7 bases; unmatched junction nucleotides: 5. Written as DNA, the CDR3 is TGCAGCGTTGACCGGACAGGAGGTGAAGCTTTCTTT. Protein product: CSVDRTGGEAFF.

The chain employs TRBV10-3 and TRBJ1-2, with 7 bases aligning to TRBD1. This CDR3 has 15 residues. The junction had 7 bases not matched to a gene; V was cut back by 2 bases and J by 4 bases. CDR1 is ENHRY and CDR2 is SYGVKD in the germline V gene. The CDR3 region is CAISEGTDKLYGYTF. The CDR3 DNA follows: TGTGCCATCAGTGAGGGGACAGACAAGCTCTATGGCTACACCTTC.

V gene TRBV10-3 combines with J gene TRBJ1-2; D gene uncertain. The V end was cut by 3 bases, the J end by 0 bases, with 14 bases between. Germline CDR1 reads ENHRY; CDR2 reads SYGVKD. CDR3 length: 16 residues. The CDR3 bases are TGTGCCATCAGTGACGTTCGTCTGGGAGCTAACTATGGCTACACCTTC. Amino acids: CAISDVRLGANYGYTF.

The rearrangement links TRBV29-1 to TRBJ1-1; weak D call: TRBD1 (6 bases). CDR1 and CDR2 (germline): SQVTM, ANQGSEA. CDR3 length: 13 amino acids. V lost 7 bases, J lost 4 bases, and 16 bases lay in between. For the CDR3, the DNA is TGCAGCGCTAACCAGGGGCTGGGCACTGAAGCTTTCTTT. Its translation: CSANQGLGTEAFF.

This chain joins TRBV6-1 and TRBJ1-5; D gene uncertain. The V gene's germline CDR1 is MNHNS and CDR2 SASEGT. V dropped 3 bases and J dropped 2 bases, with 5 bases sitting between them. This CDR3 region has 13 residues. The CDR3 nucleotides are TGTGCCAGCAGTGAGGGAGGCAATCAGCCCCAGCATTTT. Its translation: CASSEGGNQPQHF.

The genes are TRBV7-2 and TRBJ1-3; unclear D gene. The CDR3 extends over 13 amino acids. Germline loops: CDR1 SGHTA, CDR2 FQGNSA. V shed 6 bases and J shed 11 bases, with 17 bases lying between them. DNA of the CDR3: TGTGCCAGCAGACTAGACGCCGGGGTCGCCATATATTTT. Translating gives CASRLDAGVAIYF.

V usage is TRBV7-2 and J usage is TRBJ2-5, with D perhaps matching TRBD1 (6 bases). The CDR3 totals 16 residues. V shed 0 bases and J shed 5 bases, with 16 bases lying between them. Germline-derived CDR1 and CDR2 are SGHTA and FQGNSA. CDR3: CASSLAMGAPGETQYF. The CDR3 DNA reads TGTGCCAGCAGCTTAGCAATGGGGGCGCCAGGGGAGACCCAGTACTTC. The full variable domain, rest sourced from reference TRBV7-2 and TRBJ2-5, is GAGVSQSPSNKVTEKGKDVELRCDPISGHTALYWYRQSLGQGLEFLIYFQGNSAPDKSGLPSDRFSAERTGGSVSTLTIQRTQQEDSAVYLCASSLAMGAPGETQYFGPGTRLLVL.

V and J are TRBV2 and TRBJ2-2; possible D gene TRBD1, 7 bases. CDR1 and CDR2 (germline): SNHLY, FYNNEI. CDR3 length equals 15 residues. Between the trimmed V and J ends, which lost 3 bases and 5 bases, there was a span of 13 bases. The chain's CDR3 is CASSDAGQWTGELFF. The CDR3 coding sequence is TGTGCCAGCAGTGATGCGGGACAGTGGACCGGGGAGCTGTTTTTT.

The rearrangement joins TRBV23-1 to TRBJ1-2, with D unresolved. TRBV23-1 counts as an open reading frame of uncertain function. The CDR3 covers 13 residues. V was clipped by 3 bases and J by 6 bases, with 11 bases between them. CDR3 nucleotides: TGCGCCAGCAGTCAGGAAGGAGCGGATGGCTACACCTTC. Amino acids: CASSQEGADGYTF.

The genes are TRBV6-4 and TRBJ2-3; the D gene is possibly TRBD2 (6 bases). There are 13 residues in the CDR3. CDR1 is MRHNA and CDR2 is SNTAGT in the germline V gene. Trimming cost V 4 bases and J 2 bases, with 7 bases left between them. The CDR3 is CASSVDYTDTQYF. CDR3 DNA sequence: TGTGCCAGCAGTGTGGACTACACAGATACGCAGTATTTT.

The CDR3 loop is CASGSRLGGYTF. CDR3 nucleotides: TGTGCCAGCGGCTCCAGGTTGGGTGGCTACACCTTC. This chain connects TRBV5-6 to TRBJ1-2, with D hard to call. With 7 bases removed from V and 7 bases from J, the gap between germline ends came to 14 bases. The CDR3 is made up of 12 amino acids. From germline, CDR1 is SGHDT and CDR2 YYEEEE.

CDR3 sequence: CASSGLAGVSYEQYF. The CDR3 bases are TGTGCCAGCAGTGGGCTAGCGGGAGTTTCCTACGAGCAGTACTTC. The J gene is TRBJ2-7, the V gene TRBV2, with 10 positions matching TRBD2. V lost 4 bases to trimming and J lost 1 base; unmatched junction nucleotides: 4. The V gene's germline CDR1 is SNHLY and CDR2 FYNNEI. The CDR3 extends over 15 amino acids.

In DNA, the CDR3 is TGTGCCAGCAAAAGGAGACAGGGAATAGAAAAACTGTTTTTT. This encodes CASKRRQGIEKLFF. J is TRBJ1-4 and V is TRBV6-5; 7 bases line up with TRBD1. Germline lookup yields CDR1 MNHEY and CDR2 SVGAGI. After removal of 7 bases from V and 8 bases from J, the junction contained 10 bases not matched to a gene. The CDR3 runs 14 residues.

Notes on this clone: This same CDR3 is encoded by further DNA sequences in the sample. The chain combines TRBV18 with TRBJ1-5, with 10 bases that match TRBD1. CDR1 and CDR2 (germline): KGHSH, LQKENI. V shed 0 bases, J shed 4 bases, and the junction held 0 bases outside the gene matches. The CDR3 has 15 residues. The CDR3 DNA reads as TGTGCCAGCTCACCACCGGGACAGGGGAATCAGCCCCAGCATTTT. This translates into CASSPPGQGNQPQHF. The variable domain in full, with the rest retrieved from reference TRBV18 and TRBJ1-5, is NAGVMQNPRHLVRRRGQEARLRCSPMKGHSHVYWYRQLPEEGLKFMVYLQKENIIDESGMPKERFSAEFPKEGPSILRIQQVVRGDSAAYFCASSPPGQGNQPQHFGDGTRLSIL.

The genes are TRBV2 and TRBJ1-1; D remains unclear. V lost 4 bases and J 4 bases, leaving 13 bases between the germline ends. Looked up from germline, CDR1 is SNHLY and CDR2 is FYNNEI. The CDR3 spans 14 residues. CDR3 protein: CASSVTSSSTEAFF. The CDR3 region has the DNA TGTGCCAGCAGTGTAACGAGTAGTAGCACTGAAGCTTTCTTT.

The chain is built from TRBV6-5 and TRBJ1-1; TRBD1 agrees at 7 bases. Per germline, CDR1 MNHEY and CDR2 SVGAGI. The CDR3 contains 14 residues. The J segment lost 1 base and the V segment lost 6 bases, leaving 5 bases of the junction unmatched. The CDR3 DNA sequence: TGTGCCAGCAGCCGGACAGGAACGAACACTGAAGCTTTCTTT. Translating gives CASSRTGTNTEAFF.

The chain has TRBV7-2 and TRBJ2-7, with D perhaps TRBD2 (6 bases). This CDR3 region has 15 residues. V dropped 1 base and J dropped 0 bases, with 10 bases sitting between them. In germline, CDR1 is SGHTA, CDR2 FQGNSA. CDR3 coding DNA: TGTGCCAGCAGCTTAGGACCGACTAGCTCCTACGAGCAGTACTTC. Translated, it gives CASSLGPTSSYEQYF.